Listed below are T cell receptor beta chains from one sample, sequenced in a study of T cells in Graves' hyperthyroidism and ophthalmopathy. TCRdb recomputed calls from the multiplex PCR reads with MiXCR, one row per CDR3 protein. The sample lists 380,000 or so distinct CDR3 sequences; approximately 15% were seen once. Sequences were obtained from blood. Receptor source: a woman aged 25 to 39 with Graves' hyperthyroidism. The CDR3 runs from the conserved cysteine through the conserved F or W. The D gene is left open where the match is weak. Expanded clones get a size class; other rows say once, few or many, or leave the size out.

V: TRBV7-2; size: many; D: .; J: TRBJ2-2; DNA: TGTGCCAGCAGCTTAGCCTCTATAGCCCAAATCACCGGGGAGCTGTTTTTT; CDR3: CASSLASIAQITGELFF
V: TRBV7-9; size: .; D: .; J: TRBJ1-5; DNA: TGTGCCAGCAGCTCAGGGTGTGGGAATCAGCCCCAGCATTTT; CDR3: CASSSGCGNQPQHF
V: TRBV25-1; size: .; D: .; J: TRBJ1-2; DNA: TGTGCCAGCAGTAGAGCTAACTATGGCTACACCTTC; CDR3: CASSRANYGYTF
V: TRBV28; size: .; D: TRBD1; J: TRBJ1-5; DNA: TGTGCCAGCAGCCCCGGACAGGGCGGCGATCAGCCCCAGCATTTT; CDR3: CASSPGQGGDQPQHF
V: TRBV6-1; size: many; D: .; J: TRBJ2-5; DNA: TGTGCCAGCAGTCAGACTAGTTCGGGTCACCAGTACTTC; CDR3: CASSQTSSGHQYF
V: TRBV12-3/TRBV12-4; size: many; D: TRBD1; J: TRBJ1-6; DNA: TGTGCCAGCAGTTTAAGGACAGGTCTTTTGACACCCCTCCACTTT; CDR3: CASSLRTGLLTPLHF
V: TRBV7-9; size: .; D: .; J: TRBJ1-4; DNA: TGTGCCAGCAGCTACCCTGGTGGAGGGGGAAATGAAAAACTGTTTTTT; CDR3: CASSYPGGGGNEKLFF
V: TRBV3-1; size: many; D: .; J: TRBJ2-5; DNA: TGTGCCAGCAGCCCTGGAACCGGGACACCAAGAGGAGAGACCCAGTACTTC; CDR3: CASSPGTGTPRGETQYF
V: TRBV6-2/TRBV6-3; size: many; D: .; J: TRBJ2-7; DNA: TGTGCCACCGGCAGCTGGACTTTTACCTCCTACGAGCAGTACTTC; CDR3: CATGSWTFTSYEQYF
V: TRBV7-9; size: few; D: TRBD2; J: TRBJ2-7; DNA: TGTGCCAGCAGCTTATCGGGACTAGCGGTCGCCGAGCAGTACTTC; CDR3: CASSLSGLAVAEQYF
V: TRBV6-1; size: many; D: TRBD1; J: TRBJ2-7; DNA: TGTGCCAGCACTGGACAGGGAAACTACGAGCAGTACTTC; CDR3: CASTGQGNYEQYF
V: TRBV29-1; size: many; D: .; J: TRBJ1-5; DNA: TGCAGTATCCTTCCGAACTCGACAGAAACCTCGCAGTATAGCAATCAGCCCCAGCATTTT; CDR3: CSILPNSTETSQYSNQPQHF
V: TRBV6-1; size: .; D: .; J: TRBJ2-3; DNA: TGTGCCAGCACTCCTCGGGCCACAGATACGCAGTATTTT; CDR3: CASTPRATDTQYF
V: TRBV7-2; size: few; D: TRBD1; J: TRBJ1-3; DNA: TGTGCCAGCAGCTGGGACAGGGGGCGCGGAAACACCATATATTTT; CDR3: CASSWDRGRGNTIYF
V: TRBV20-1; size: .; D: .; J: TRBJ2-7; DNA: TGCAGTGCCCACCTAGGCCCCCCCTACGAGCAGTACTTC; CDR3: CSAHLGPPYEQYF
V: TRBV20-1; size: few; D: .; J: TRBJ2-7; DNA: TGCAGTGCTAGAGATCTAGTTAGCGGCGAGCAGTACTTC; CDR3: CSARDLVSGEQYF
V: TRBV12-3/TRBV12-4; size: few; D: .; J: TRBJ2-1; DNA: TGTGCCAGCAGCCCCGACAGTAGCTCCTACAATGAGCAGTTCTTC; CDR3: CASSPDSSSYNEQFF
V: TRBV12-3/TRBV12-4; size: .; D: .; J: TRBJ2-5; DNA: TGTGCCAGCAGTTTAGGGGGGACTGCTCCGCGTGAGACCCAGTACTTC; CDR3: CASSLGGTAPRETQYF
V: TRBV19; size: .; D: TRBD2; J: TRBJ2-6; DNA: TGTGCCAGTACGAGCGGGACTGGGGCCAACGCCCTGACTTTC; CDR3: CASTSGTGANALTF
V: TRBV7-8; size: many; D: TRBD1; J: TRBJ1-1; DNA: TGTGCCAGCAGCTTAGTAAGGTTTACAGGGGCCAAGGAAGCTTTCTTT; CDR3: CASSLVRFTGAKEAFF
V: TRBV12-5; size: few; D: .; J: TRBJ2-5; DNA: TGTGCTAGTGGAAATCGAGTTGAGACCCAGTACTTC; CDR3: CASGNRVETQYF
V: TRBV6-2/TRBV6-3; size: many; D: TRBD2; J: TRBJ2-7; DNA: TGTGCCAGCAGTTATACCCCCCCTAATACTAGCGGGAGAGTCTACGAGCAGTACTTC; CDR3: CASSYTPPNTSGRVYEQYF
V: TRBV5-1; size: .; D: TRBD1; J: TRBJ1-1; DNA: TGCGCCAGCAGCTCCGCCCGTCTACGGGACAGGGCCGGTGAAGCTTTCTTT; CDR3: CASSSARLRDRAGEAFF
V: TRBV24-1; size: many; D: TRBD1; J: TRBJ2-7; DNA: TGTGCCACCAGCACCGGGACAGGGGGCTTCGGCGAGCAGTACTTC; CDR3: CATSTGTGGFGEQYF
V: TRBV7-3; size: many; D: TRBD2; J: TRBJ2-7; DNA: TGTGCCAGCAGCTCGATAGCGGGGGACACCTACGAGCAGTACTTC; CDR3: CASSSIAGDTYEQYF
V: TRBV28; size: many; D: TRBD1; J: TRBJ1-6; DNA: TGTGCCAGCGCCAAGGACAGGAATTCACCCCTCCACTTT; CDR3: CASAKDRNSPLHF